This T cell receptor (beta chain) emerged from a study of T cell clusters in autoimmune cytopenias. Study details: TRB sequencing had a median 51,575 reads and about 2,500 distinct clonotypes per sample.

Study conclusions and caveats: TRB repertoire shifts in secondary cytopenia and chronic lymphocytic leukemia mostly reflected lymphoma, not autoimmunity.

About this clonotype: As yet, its antigen is unknown.

Multiplex touch-down PCR amplified TRB using TRB-A and TRB-B pools in one tube. TCRdb reanalyzed the multiplex PCR reads, giving one entry per CDR3 protein sequence and no DNA. The sample table sets out around 8,000 distinct CDR3 sequences. Each sample's input was roughly 250 ng genomic DNA, 38,000 or so genome equivalents. The CDR3 covers 15 residues. The clonotype originates from a human donor with an autoimmune cytopenia or autoimmune hepatitis (not recorded which). The chain carries TRBV12-3 or TRBV12-4 and TRBJ2-7; the TRBD1 assignment by TCRdb is unverifiable without DNA. Sequencing was carried out using peripheral blood. Here the CDR3 reads CASSYGTPGSYEQYF.